The T cell receptor beta chain under discussion was sequenced for a study of cytomegalovirus exposure and HLA in healthy donors. TCRdb's copy holds only in-frame clones and misses some; the assay was immunoSEQ multiplex PCR. The sample contains some 170,000 clones, 85% to 90% of which appear only once. V lost 5 bases, J lost 11 bases, and 28 bases lay in between. This CDR3 has 17 amino acids. In germline, CDR1 is MNHEY, CDR2 SMNVEV (reference sequence). The TCR sequence derives from a woman aged 25 to 39 in good health and CMV-seronegative. Specimen: PBMCs. The rearrangement uses TRBV27 and TRBJ1-5; D uncertain. CDR3 amino acids: CASSPGDGFVGYMSQHF. CDR3 nucleotides: TGTGCCAGCAGTCCCGGGGATGGGTTTGTGGGGTATATGTCCCAGCATTTT.